This T cell receptor beta chain is from a study of blood T cell repertoires in COVID-19. Study summary: The United States, Italy and Spain supplied acute and convalescent COVID-19 samples.

As originally analysed: Nucleated cell counts were estimated from reference gene primer amplification. TCRdb's copy holds only in-frame clones and misses some; the assay was immunoSEQ multiplex PCR. Clonal size and the V and J genes are those of that table, whereas D and trimming came from the DNA. The sample has tens of thousands of clones, about 89% seen once. This CDR3 has 14 residues. Germline assignment: CDR1 MNHEY and CDR2 SVGEGT. Unmatched junction bases numbered 6, after V lost 0 bases and J lost 8 bases. This TCR derives from a human donor in a cohort sampled during active COVID-19. The V and J genes are TRBV6-2 or TRBV6-3 and TRBJ1-2; 7 nucleotides align to TRBD1. Material for sequencing was peripheral blood. The CDR3 DNA reads as TGTGCCAGCAGTTACTCGGAGGGGGCAAGGGGCTACACCTTC. Its translation: CASSYSEGARGYTF.